What follows is one T cell receptor beta chain and its context. TCRdb's table, derived via immunoSEQ multiplex PCR, lists solely in-frame clones and lacks some. The sample holds approximately 40,000 clones, 85% to 95% seen once. The CDR3 length is 15 residues. Trimming shortened V by 1 base and J by 2 bases, and 12 bases separated the two germline ends. Germline loops: CDR1 SGHVS, CDR2 FQNEAQ. Those donating were healthy Finnish infants in corrective surgery for congenital heart defects. Four of the eight donors gave roughly 0.5-1 mL blood during surgery. Genomic DNA was extracted from every available blood leukocyte. The entry originates in a study of human thymus T cells.

The clonotype originates from a boy under two years old with a congenital heart defect but otherwise immunologically healthy. The sequenced sample consisted of blood. V usage is TRBV7-8 and J usage is TRBJ2-7; no clear D. CDR3 in DNA: TGTGCCAGCAGCTTAGAATTGGACGGCCCCTACGAGCAGTACTTC. Translated: CASSLELDGPYEQYF.